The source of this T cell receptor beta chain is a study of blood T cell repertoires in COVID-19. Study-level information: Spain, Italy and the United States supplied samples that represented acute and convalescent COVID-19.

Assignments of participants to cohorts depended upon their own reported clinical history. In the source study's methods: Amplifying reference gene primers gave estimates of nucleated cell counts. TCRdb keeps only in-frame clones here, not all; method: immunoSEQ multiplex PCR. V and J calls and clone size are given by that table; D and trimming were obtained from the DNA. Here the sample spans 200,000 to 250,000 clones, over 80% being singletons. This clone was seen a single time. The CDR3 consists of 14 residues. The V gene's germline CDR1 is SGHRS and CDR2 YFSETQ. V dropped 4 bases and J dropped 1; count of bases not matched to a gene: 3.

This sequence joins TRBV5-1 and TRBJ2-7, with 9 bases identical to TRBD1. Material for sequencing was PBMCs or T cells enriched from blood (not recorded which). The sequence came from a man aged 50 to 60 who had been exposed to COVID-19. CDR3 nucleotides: TGCGCCAGCAGCGGGACAGGGAATTCCTACGAGCAGTACTTC. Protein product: CASSGTGNSYEQYF.